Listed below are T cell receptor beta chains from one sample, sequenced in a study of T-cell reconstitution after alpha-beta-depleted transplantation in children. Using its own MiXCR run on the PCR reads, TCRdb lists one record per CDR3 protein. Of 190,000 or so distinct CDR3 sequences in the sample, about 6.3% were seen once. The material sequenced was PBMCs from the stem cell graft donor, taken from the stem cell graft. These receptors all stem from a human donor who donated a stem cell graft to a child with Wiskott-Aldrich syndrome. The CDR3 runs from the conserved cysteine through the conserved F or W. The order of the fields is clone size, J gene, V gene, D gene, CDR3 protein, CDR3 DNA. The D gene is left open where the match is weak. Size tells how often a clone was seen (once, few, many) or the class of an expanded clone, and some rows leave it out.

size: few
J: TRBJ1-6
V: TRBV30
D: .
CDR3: CAWSSDQRGDGNSPLHF
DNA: TGTGCCTGGAGTTCCGACCAGAGAGGGGACGGTAATTCACCCCTCCACTTT

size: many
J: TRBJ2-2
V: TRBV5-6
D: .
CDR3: CASSLYAGWAGELFF
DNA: TGTGCCAGCAGCTTGTACGCAGGATGGGCCGGGGAGCTGTTTTTT

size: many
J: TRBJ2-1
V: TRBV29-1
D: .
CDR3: CSVDAGGSSEQFF
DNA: TGCAGCGTTGATGCAGGGGGGTCGAGTGAGCAGTTCTTC

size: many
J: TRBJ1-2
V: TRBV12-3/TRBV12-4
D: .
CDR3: CASSLRPGYTF
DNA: TGTGCCAGCAGCTTAAGGCCCGGCTACACCTTC

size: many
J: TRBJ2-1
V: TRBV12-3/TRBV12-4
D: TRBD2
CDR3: CASSFRASGYNEQFF
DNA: TGTGCCAGCAGTTTTAGGGCTAGCGGTTACAATGAGCAGTTCTTC

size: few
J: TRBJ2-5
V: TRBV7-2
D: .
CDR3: CASSLSRARETQYF
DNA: TGTGCCAGCAGCTTAAGCCGGGCGCGAGAGACCCAGTACTTC

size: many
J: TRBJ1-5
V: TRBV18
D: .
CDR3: CASSRGSNQPQHF
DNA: TGTGCCAGCTCACGTGGAAGCAATCAGCCCCAGCATTTT

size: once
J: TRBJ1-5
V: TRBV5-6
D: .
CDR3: CASPDKANQPQHF
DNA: TGTGCCAGCCCGGACAAGGCCAATCAGCCCCAGCATTTT

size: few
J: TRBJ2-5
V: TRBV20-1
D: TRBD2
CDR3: CSARGRAGGQKTQYF
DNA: TGCAGTGCTAGAGGACGAGCGGGGGGCCAAAAGACCCAGTACTTC

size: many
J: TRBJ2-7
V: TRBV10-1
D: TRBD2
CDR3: CASSERVGTTYEQYF
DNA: TGCGCCAGCAGTGAAAGAGTTGGGACTACCTACGAGCAGTACTTC

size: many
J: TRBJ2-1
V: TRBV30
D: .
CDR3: CAWSLGDYNEQFF
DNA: TGTGCCTGGAGTCTCGGGGATTACAATGAGCAGTTCTTC

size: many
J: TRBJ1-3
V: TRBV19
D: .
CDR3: CASKKDSGNTIYF
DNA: TGTGCCAGTAAGAAGGACTCTGGAAACACCATATATTTT

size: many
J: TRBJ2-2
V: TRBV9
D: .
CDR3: CASSVAGNTGELFF
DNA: TGTGCCAGCAGCGTAGCTGGGAACACCGGGGAGCTGTTTTTT

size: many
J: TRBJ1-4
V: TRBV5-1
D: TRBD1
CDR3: CASGQGANEKLFF
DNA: TGCGCCAGCGGCCAGGGGGCTAATGAAAAACTGTTTTTT

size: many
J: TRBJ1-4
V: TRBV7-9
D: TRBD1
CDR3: CASSSTRTGREKLFF
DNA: TGTGCCAGCAGCTCCACCCGGACAGGGCGGGAAAAACTGTTTTTT

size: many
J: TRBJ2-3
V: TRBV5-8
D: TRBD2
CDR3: CASSLGLAGRTDTQYF
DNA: TGTGCCAGCAGCTTGGGGCTAGCGGGTCGCACAGATACGCAGTATTTT

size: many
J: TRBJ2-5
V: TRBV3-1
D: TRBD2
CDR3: CASSLGGLAGRKTQYF
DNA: TGTGCCAGCAGCCTCGGCGGACTAGCGGGCCGGAAGACCCAGTACTTC

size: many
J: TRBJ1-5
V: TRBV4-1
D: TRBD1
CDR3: CASADRGSNQPQHF
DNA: TGCGCCAGCGCGGACAGGGGGAGCAATCAGCCCCAGCATTTT

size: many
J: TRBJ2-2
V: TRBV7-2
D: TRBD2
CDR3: CASSRSGRVNTGELFF
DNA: TGTGCCAGCAGCAGAAGCGGGAGGGTGAACACCGGGGAGCTGTTTTTT

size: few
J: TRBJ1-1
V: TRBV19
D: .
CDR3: CASSQIRGGRETEAFF
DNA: TGTGCCAGTAGTCAAATTCGGGGGGGGCGAGAAACTGAAGCTTTCTTT

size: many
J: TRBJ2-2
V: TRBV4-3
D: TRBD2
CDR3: CASSQGGTSGSRKAGELFF
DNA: TGCGCCAGCAGCCAAGGCGGGACTAGCGGGAGTAGAAAGGCCGGGGAGCTGTTTTTT

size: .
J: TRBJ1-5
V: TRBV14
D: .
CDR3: CASSPSNSNQPQHF
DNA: TGTGCCAGCAGCCCCTCGAATAGCAATCAGCCCCAGCATTTT

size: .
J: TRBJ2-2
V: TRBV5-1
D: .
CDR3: CASSLLSFANTGELFF
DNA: TGCGCCAGCAGCTTGTTGTCCTTCGCGAACACCGGGGAGCTGTTTTTT

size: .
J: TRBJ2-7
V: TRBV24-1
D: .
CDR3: CATSDSGKEQYF
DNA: TGTGCCACCAGTGATTCAGGGAAAGAGCAGTACTTC

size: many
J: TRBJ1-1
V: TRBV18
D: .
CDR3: CASSPIDTTETNTEAFF
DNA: TGTGCCAGCTCACCTATCGACACAACGGAGACCAACACTGAAGCTTTCTTT

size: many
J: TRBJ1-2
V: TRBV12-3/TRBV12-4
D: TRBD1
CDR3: CASSLRDRGYGYTF
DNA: TGTGCCAGCAGCCTCCGGGACAGAGGCTATGGCTACACCTTC

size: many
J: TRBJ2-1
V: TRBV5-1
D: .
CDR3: CASSLTKDEQFF
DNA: TGCGCCAGCAGCTTGACTAAGGATGAGCAGTTCTTC

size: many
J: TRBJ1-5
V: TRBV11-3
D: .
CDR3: CASSFDSNQPQHF
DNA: TGTGCCAGCAGCTTCGACAGCAATCAGCCCCAGCATTTT

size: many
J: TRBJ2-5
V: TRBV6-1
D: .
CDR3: CATSPGGRGDLETQYF
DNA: TGTGCCACCTCTCCTGGGGGGCGCGGGGATTTGGAGACCCAGTACTTC

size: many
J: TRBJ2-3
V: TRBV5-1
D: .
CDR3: CASSLGQTTDTQYF
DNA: TGCGCCAGCAGCTTGGGACAGACCACAGATACGCAGTATTTT

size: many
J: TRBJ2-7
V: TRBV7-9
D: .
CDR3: CASSPDNYEQYF
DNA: TGTGCCAGCAGCCCGGACAACTACGAGCAGTACTTC

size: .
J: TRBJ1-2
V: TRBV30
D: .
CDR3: CACNEPAQNYGYTF
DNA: TGTGCCTGCAATGAACCAGCACAGAACTATGGCTACACCTTC

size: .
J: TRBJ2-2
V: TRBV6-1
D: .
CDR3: CASSEGPIGELFF
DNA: TGTGCCAGCAGTGAAGGCCCGATCGGGGAGCTGTTTTTT